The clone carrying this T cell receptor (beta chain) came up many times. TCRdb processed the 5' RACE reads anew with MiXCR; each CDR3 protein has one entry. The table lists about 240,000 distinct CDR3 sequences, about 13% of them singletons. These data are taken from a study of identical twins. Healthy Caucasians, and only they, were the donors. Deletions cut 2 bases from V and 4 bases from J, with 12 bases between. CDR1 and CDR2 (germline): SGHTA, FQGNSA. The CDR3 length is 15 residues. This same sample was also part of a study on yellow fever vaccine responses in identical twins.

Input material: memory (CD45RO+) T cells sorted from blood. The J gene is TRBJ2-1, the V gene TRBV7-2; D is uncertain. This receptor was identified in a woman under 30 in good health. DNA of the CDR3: TGTGCCAGCAGCTTACAGTGGGCGGTTTACAATGAGCAGTTCTTC. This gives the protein CASSLQWAVYNEQFF.